These 9 T cell receptor beta chains were all obtained from the same sample, sequenced in a study of shared clonotypes between healthy human individuals (dated by TCRdb to 2018 to 2021). Library prep was done by the immunoSEQ multiplex PCR assay. TCRdb provides this immuneACCESS table in a form limited to in-frame rearrangements. Some clones are lacking; in checked studies, under half of them reflect an unresolved V gene, and why the rest are absent is not known. The sample includes fewer than 2.5 million clones, with 93% observed a single time. The ten most abundant clones make up around 0.37% of the sample. The sequencing sample was made of naive CD4+ T cells from PBMCs. The cell subset or site label of this sample denotes: CD45RA+ positively selected. These TCRs come from a man younger than 35 in good health. Some clones in this sample may be carry-over from other donors' samples.

This chain uses TRBV7-2 with TRBJ1-2; no clear D. This CDR3 spans 16 amino acids. Per germline, CDR1 SGHTA and CDR2 FQGNSA. V lost 2 bases to trimming and J lost 0 bases, with 13 bases between them. The CDR3 loop reads CASSLFRAGANYGYTF. The DNA for the CDR3 is TGTGCCAGCAGCTTATTCCGGGCAGGCGCTAACTATGGCTACACCTTC.

V is TRBV5-1 and J is TRBJ2-7, with TRBD2 matching over 12 bases. From germline, CDR1 is SGHRS and CDR2 YFSETQ. V was clipped by 3 bases and J by 7 bases; unmatched bases: 8. The CDR3 is 15 residues long. CDR3 residues: CASSWRLAGEGEQYF. The CDR3 bases are TGCGCCAGCAGCTGGAGACTAGCGGGAGAAGGTGAGCAGTACTTC.

The chain is built from TRBV6-1 and TRBJ1-5; D gene ambiguous. Germline CDR1 is MNHNS and CDR2 is SASEGT. V was cut by 2 bases and J by 0 bases, with 11 bases left in between. The CDR3 has 16 amino acids. In nucleotides, the CDR3 is TGTGCCAGCAGTGAACTCTCACACGATAGCAATCAGCCCCAGCATTTT. It translates to CASSELSHDSNQPQHF.

In the case of this clone: The same CDR3 is also encoded by other DNA sequences in this sample. This chain links TRBV29-1 with TRBJ2-7; 7 nucleotides line up with TRBD1. The J segment lost 2 bases and the V segment lost 5 bases, leaving 6 bases of the junction unmatched. From germline, CDR1 is SQVTM and CDR2 ANQGSEA. This CDR3 has 13 amino acids. In DNA form, the CDR3 reads TGCAGCGTTCGGGCCCAGGGGGCCTACGAGCAGTACTTC. Translated: CSVRAQGAYEQYF.

The V and J genes are TRBV10-3 and TRBJ1-3; a possible D gene is TRBD1 (5 bases). With 6 bases removed from V and 3 bases from J, the gap between germline ends came to 12 bases. From germline, CDR1 is ENHRY and CDR2 SYGVKD. This CDR3 comprises 14 residues. CDR3 residues: CAISSSGVGNTIYF. In DNA, the CDR3 is TGTGCCATCAGCAGTTCGGGGGTTGGAAACACCATATATTTT.

The rearrangement uses TRBV4-3 and TRBJ1-3; TRBD1 matches 8 bases. Germline CDR1 reads LGHNA; CDR2 reads YSLEER. J was trimmed by 10 bases and V by 0 bases; bases with no gene match: 8. The CDR3 contains 15 residues. The CDR3 coding sequence is TGCGCCAGCAGCCAAGATTATAGACAGGGGAGGACCATATATTTT. This gives the protein CASSQDYRQGRTIYF.

V is TRBV18 and J is TRBJ1-3, with D hard to call. Deletions cut 3 bases from V and 9 bases from J, with 9 bases between. CDR1 KGHSH and CDR2 LQKENI come from the germline V gene. This CDR3 is built from 12 residues. The chain's CDR3 is CASSPDHSTIYF. The CDR3, as DNA: TGTGCCAGCTCACCCGACCATAGCACCATATATTTT.

CDR3 region: CASREGTGELFF. The DNA for the CDR3 is TGTGCCAGCAGAGAGGGGACCGGGGAGCTGTTTTTT. The chain recombines TRBV5-5 with TRBJ2-2; D may be TRBD1 or TRBD2 (5 bases each). The CDR3 extends over 12 amino acids. Germline CDR1 is SGHKS and CDR2 is YYEKEE (reference sequence). Trimming took off 5 bases at V and 5 bases at J, with 7 bases between the two ends.

The chain couples TRBV29-1 to TRBJ2-5; 9 bases fit TRBD2. The CDR3 loop spans 17 amino acids. CDR1 is SQVTM, CDR2 ANQGSEA, per germline. V was pared by 4 bases and J by 5 bases, with 17 bases of the junction left unmatched. The CDR3 is CSVGWASGTSHLETQYF. For the CDR3, the DNA is TGCAGCGTTGGGTGGGCTAGCGGGACATCTCACCTGGAGACCCAGTACTTC.